The next 5 T cell receptor beta chains were all read from a single sample in a study of Ad26.COV2.S vaccination and SARS-CoV-2 variants. Treatment: around 19 received Ad26.COV2.S at low or high dose, single or two shots; several received placebo; per-sample allocation not given. Samples were taken on day 63 after the first vaccine or placebo injection. Produced via immunoSEQ multiplex PCR; TCRdb's table is partial and in-frame only. The sample records 410,000 or so clones, over 80% being singletons. This material consisted of peripheral blood, taken in a trial of Ad26.COV2.S vaccine versus placebo. The receptor source for this set is a person between 18 and 65 years old who received the Ad26.COV2.S COVID-19 vaccine or a placebo.

The chain has TRBV11-2 and TRBJ2-7; D not resolved. V dropped 3 bases and J dropped 2 bases, with 8 bases sitting between them. The CDR3 is 13 residues long. Germline assignment: CDR1 SGHAT and CDR2 FQNNGV. The CDR3 here is CASSFLQAYEQYF. CDR3 DNA sequence: TGTGCCAGCAGCTTCCTGCAAGCCTACGAGCAGTACTTC.

The chain combines TRBV19 with TRBJ1-1, with a possible D match to TRBD1 (5 bases). V lost 2 bases, J lost 8 bases, and 15 bases lay in between. The CDR3 sequence is 14 residues long. Germline values: CDR1 LNHDA, CDR2 SQIVND (reference sequence). The CDR3 loop reads CASSIMGGSTEAFF. CDR3 in DNA: TGTGCCAGTAGTATAATGGGGGGGAGTACGGAAGCTTTCTTT.

V usage is TRBV4-1 and J usage is TRBJ1-1; perhaps TRBD1 as D (5 bases). Germline loops: CDR1 MGHRA, CDR2 YSYEKL. Between the trimmed V and J ends, which lost 3 bases and 3 bases, there was a span of 14 bases. This CDR3 is 15 amino acids long. As DNA, the CDR3 is TGCGCCAGCAGCCACCCCCGGGGGGAGTACACTGAAGCTTTCTTT. The encoded protein is CASSHPRGEYTEAFF.

Notes on this clone: An end of the junction differs from the germline gene, which may be a read error. The genes are TRBV3-1 (or the pseudogene TRBV3-2) and TRBJ2-7; D gene uncertain. This CDR3 has 11 residues. Germline CDR1 reads LGHDT; CDR2 reads YNNKEL (reference sequence). The CDR3 bases are TGTGCCAGCAGCCAAGTTGGTGAAGTCGACTTC. This codes for CASSQVGEVDF.

This rearrangement joins TRBV30 to TRBJ2-5; 7 nucleotides match TRBD1. The CDR3 spans 15 residues. J lost 1 base, V lost 5 bases, and 10 bases had no gene match. Per germline, CDR1 GTSNPN and CDR2 SVGIG (reference sequence). The CDR3 loop reads CAWDETGIPQETQYF. The CDR3 DNA follows: TGTGCCTGGGATGAGACAGGGATTCCCCAAGAGACCCAGTACTTC.